This T cell receptor (beta chain) was identified during a study of blood T cell repertoires in COVID-19. Overall study context: The analysed material was cDNA or gDNA that came from T cells, B-cell-depleted T cells, or PBMCs.

Trimming removed 5 bases from V and 6 bases from J, with 21 bases in between. Germline loops: CDR1 KGHDR, CDR2 SFDVKD. The CDR3 consists of 17 residues. Only in-frame clones appear in the TCRdb table, and some are missing; sequencing was by immunoSEQ multiplex PCR. The sample shows approximately 150,000 clones, roughly four fifths of them seen only once. The sequence came from a man aged 55 to 70 with active or convalescent COVID-19. Specimen: peripheral blood. The rearrangement links TRBV24-1 to TRBJ2-2; D is perhaps TRBD1 (5 bases). The CDR3 DNA reads as TGTGCCACCAGTGCTCTGGGGCCCCTCACCGGGCCCGGGGAGCTGTTTTTT. Protein sequence: CATSALGPLTGPGELFF.